This passage covers 30 T cell receptor beta chains from one sample sequenced in a study of long-term antiretroviral therapy in people with HIV. Survey level was the resolution at which the v3.0 immunoSEQ assay ran. TCRdb's table, derived via immunoSEQ multiplex PCR, lists solely in-frame clones and lacks some. The profile shows under 20,000 clones, roughly 78% of them singletons. Specimen: unsorted PBMCs, collected 0.2 years after starting antiretroviral therapy. The receptors were gathered from a woman between 40 and 50 years old with HIV.

The gene calls are TRBV18 and TRBJ1-5; D gene unclear. Per germline, CDR1 KGHSH and CDR2 LQKENI. The germline V and J ends were trimmed by 3 bases and 3 bases, with 6 bases remaining between them. The CDR3 contains 13 residues. DNA of the CDR3: TGTGCCAGCTCACCCGATATCAATCAGCCCCAGCATTTT. Protein sequence: CASSPDINQPQHF.

The chain couples TRBV5-6 to TRBJ2-4, with D perhaps being TRBD1 or TRBD2 (5 bases each). The length of the CDR3 is 13 residues. The V and J ends lost 4 bases and 9 bases respectively, with 14 bases between them. Per the germline V gene, CDR1 is SGHDT and CDR2 is YYEEEE. CDR3: CASSLSPGPIQYF. The CDR3 bases are TGTGCCAGCAGCCTGAGTCCGGGGCCCATTCAGTACTTC.

The rearrangement links TRBV13 to TRBJ1-4, with D possibly being TRBD1 (5 bases). The CDR3 contains 18 residues. CDR1 PRHDT and CDR2 FYEKMQ come from the germline V gene (reference sequence). Trimming removed 0 bases at V and 3 bases at J, with 17 bases between. CDR3 in amino acids: CASSLGPFRDSANEKLFF. The CDR3 DNA is TGTGCCAGCAGCTTAGGACCATTCAGGGACTCGGCTAATGAAAAACTGTTTTTT.

The V and J genes are TRBV27 and TRBJ2-1, with D maybe TRBD1 (5 bases). The CDR3 runs to 13 residues. Germline V gene data show CDR1 as MNHEY and CDR2 as SMNVEV (reference sequence). V dropped 4 bases and J dropped 6 bases, with 10 bases sitting between them. This CDR3 reads CASSWGPTNEQFF. The CDR3 bases are TGTGCCAGCAGTTGGGGCCCTACCAATGAGCAGTTCTTC.

V gene TRBV18 combines with J gene TRBJ2-1; the D gene is possibly TRBD1 (5 bases). CDR1 and CDR2 from the germline V gene are KGHSH and LQKENI. The CDR3 is 13 residues long. V lost 3 bases and J 8 bases, leaving 11 bases between the germline ends. CDR3 coding DNA: TGTGCCAGCTCACCCGGACCCAGGGATGAGCAGTTCTTC. This codes for CASSPGPRDEQFF.

V usage is TRBV19 and J usage is TRBJ2-1; 8 bases line up with TRBD2. The germline gives CDR1 LNHDA, CDR2 SQIVND (reference sequence). The CDR3 has 15 residues. The junction had 11 bases not matched to a gene; V was cut back by 4 bases and J by 9 bases. CDR3 protein: CASSTSGGSRREQFF. The CDR3 region has the DNA TGTGCCAGTAGTACCAGCGGGGGCAGTAGGCGTGAGCAGTTCTTC. Combining the CDR3 with reference TRBV19 and TRBJ2-1 gives the whole variable domain DGGITQSPKYLFRKEGQNVTLSCEQNLNHDAMYWYRQDPGQGLRLIYYSQIVNDFQKGDIAEGYSVSREKKESFPLTVTSAQKNPTAFYLCASSTSGGSRREQFFGPGTRLTVL.

The genes are TRBV19 and TRBJ1-1; tentative D call: TRBD1 (6 bases). This CDR3 region has 12 residues. CDR1 LNHDA and CDR2 SQIVND come from the germline V gene (reference sequence). The germline V and J ends were trimmed by 9 bases and 1 base, with 9 bases remaining between them. CDR3 in amino acids: CASLTGNTEAFF. The CDR3 DNA follows: TGTGCCAGCCTGACAGGGAACACTGAAGCTTTCTTT.

The genes are TRBV27 and TRBJ2-7; possible D gene TRBD2, 5 bases. The V gene's germline CDR1 is MNHEY and CDR2 SMNVEV (reference sequence). Trimming stripped 1 base from V and 3 bases from J, with 10 bases between. The CDR3 runs to 14 residues. In DNA, the CDR3 is TGTGCCAGCAGTTTATGGGGAGAGCACTACGAGCAGTACTTC. Translation gives CASSLWGEHYEQYF.

This clone has only a few counts. This rearrangement joins TRBV19 to TRBJ1-5; D is undetermined. The CDR3 loop spans 13 amino acids. V shed 3 bases and J shed 7 bases, with 10 bases lying between them. CDR1 is LNHDA, CDR2 SQIVND, per germline (reference sequence). The DNA for the CDR3 is TGTGCCAGTAGTATTACGGTCGTGCAGCCCCAGCATTTT. Translated: CASSITVVQPQHF.

CDR3 amino acids: CAWSYRDRNTEAFF. The DNA for the CDR3 is TGTGCCTGGAGTTATAGGGACAGGAACACTGAAGCTTTCTTT. This chain joins TRBV30 and TRBJ1-1; TRBD1 matches 7 bases. Germline CDR1 is GTSNPN and CDR2 is SVGIG (reference sequence). The V gene end was trimmed by 2 bases and the J gene end by 1 base; junction bases not matched to a gene: 4. The CDR3 spans 14 residues. The whole variable domain, filled in from reference TRBV30 and TRBJ1-1, reads SQTIHQWPATLVQPVGSPLSLECTVEGTSNPNLYWYRQAAGRGLQLLFYSVGIGQISSEVPQNLSASRPQDRQFILSSKKLLLSDSGFYLCAWSYRDRNTEAFFGQGTRLTVV.

The V and J genes are TRBV7-9 and TRBJ2-6; the D call may be TRBD1 or TRBD2 (5 bases each). V lost 5 bases, J lost 0 bases, and 20 bases lay in between. From germline, CDR1 is SEHNR and CDR2 FQNEAQ (reference sequence). This CDR3 comprises 19 residues. The CDR3 here is CASSKTRGLGISGANVLTF. The CDR3 DNA follows: TGTGCCAGCAGCAAGACCCGGGGCCTTGGGATCTCTGGGGCCAACGTCCTGACTTTC.

This clone was detected a few times. This sequence joins TRBV5-8 and TRBJ1-2; D might be TRBD1 (6 bases). Trimming took 5 bases from V and 14 from J, leaving 16 bases between them. The CDR3 covers 11 residues. CDR1 SGHTS and CDR2 YDEGEE come from the germline V gene. The CDR3: CASRGGRPITF. In DNA form, the CDR3 reads TGTGCCAGCAGGGGGGGCCGGCCTATTACCTTC.

This clone was seen once. The rearrangement links TRBV6-1 to TRBJ2-7, with D perhaps TRBD2 (7 bases). V lost 4 bases and J 8 bases, leaving 21 bases between the germline ends. The length of the CDR3 is 15 residues. Looked up from germline, CDR1 is MNHNS and CDR2 is SASEGT. CDR3 nucleotide sequence: TGTGCCAGCAGTGGAGGGACTACCCCCAGGGGCAAGCAGTACTTC. Its protein product is CASSGGTTPRGKQYF.

This clone appeared a single time. J is TRBJ2-1 and V is TRBV13, with a tentative D call TRBD1 (6 bases). V lost 6 bases and J lost 6, with 9 bases in between. From germline, CDR1 is PRHDT and CDR2 FYEKMQ (reference sequence). The CDR3 has 12 amino acids. The CDR3 region is CASRQGANEQFF. The CDR3 DNA sequence: TGTGCCAGCAGACAGGGCGCCAATGAGCAGTTCTTC.

The V call is TRBV7-9, the J call TRBJ2-5, with 11 bases that match TRBD2. The V gene end was trimmed by 3 bases and the J gene end by 5 bases; junction bases not matched to a gene: 8. Germline CDR1 is SEHNR and CDR2 is FQNEAQ (reference sequence). The CDR3 has 16 amino acids. The DNA of the CDR3 is TGTGCCAGCAGCTTTAAACTAGCGGGAGCTCGGGAGACCCAGTACTTC. This translates into CASSFKLAGARETQYF.

CDR3 nucleotides: TGCGCCAGCTGGGGGACAGGGTTCGGTAATGAGCAGTTCTTC. Protein: CASWGTGFGNEQFF. This rearrangement joins TRBV10-2 to TRBJ2-1; TRBD1 agrees at 9 bases. The V gene end was trimmed by 8 bases and the J gene end by 7 bases; junction bases not matched to a gene: 9. This CDR3 comprises 14 residues. Germline CDR1 reads WSHSY; CDR2 reads SAAADI.

In DNA, the CDR3 is TGTGCCAGCAGCTTGTGGAGGCTTCCCTACGAGCAGTACTTC. As protein: CASSLWRLPYEQYF. The gene calls are TRBV7-2 and TRBJ2-7; maybe TRBD2 (5 bases). Trimming removed 3 bases at V and 2 bases at J, with 11 bases between. The CDR3 loop spans 14 amino acids. In germline, CDR1 is SGHTA, CDR2 FQGNSA.

The chain is built from TRBV7-9 and TRBJ2-1, with D hard to call. The CDR3 consists of 13 residues. V was clipped by 2 bases and J by 5 bases, with 7 bases between them. Germline V gives CDR1 SEHNR, CDR2 FQNEAQ (reference sequence). As DNA, the CDR3 is TGTGCCAGCAGCTTATCGAGAGACAATGAGCAGTTCTTC. This codes for CASSLSRDNEQFF. Complete variable domain (other parts from reference TRBV7-9 and TRBJ2-1): DTGVSQNPRHKITKRGQNVTFRCDPISEHNRLYWYRQTLGQGPEFLTYFQNEAQLEKSRLLSDRFSAERPKGSFSTLEIQRTEQGDSAMYLCASSLSRDNEQFFGPGTRLTVL.

The chain employs TRBV6-5 and TRBJ2-7; 12 bases align to TRBD2. The germline gives CDR1 MNHEY, CDR2 SVGAGI. The ends lost 6 bases at V and 5 bases at J; junction bases unmatched: 8. The CDR3 covers 15 residues. The CDR3 sequence is CASRHTSGGRNEQYF. CDR3 nucleotides: TGTGCCAGCAGGCATACTAGCGGGGGGCGAAACGAGCAGTACTTC.

This sequence joins TRBV5-1 and TRBJ2-5, with D possibly matching TRBD1 (6 bases). There are 15 residues in the CDR3. In germline, CDR1 is SGHRS, CDR2 YFSETQ. Trimming pared 1 base from V and 1 base from J, leaving 11 bases between. CDR3 nucleotide sequence: TGCGCCAGCAGCTTGCGGGCAGGGGCCCAAGAGACCCAGTACTTC. This sequence encodes CASSLRAGAQETQYF.

The chain couples TRBV12-2 to TRBJ2-1; the table gives TRBD2 as D, unverified against the DNA. TRBV12-2 has pseudogene status. The CDR3 runs 16 residues. The CDR3 loop reads CASSLGQWESYNEQFF. In DNA, the CDR3 is TGTGCAAGTAGCTTAGGTCAGTGGGAGTCTTACAATGAGCAGTTCTTC.

This clone came up once. The chain couples TRBV4-1 to TRBJ1-4, with TRBD1 matching 8 bases. Looked up from germline, CDR1 is MGHRA and CDR2 is YSYEKL. This CDR3 comprises 15 residues. J was trimmed by 4 bases and V by 0 bases; bases with no gene match: 1. This chain's CDR3 is CASSQEGQGNEKLFF. The CDR3 DNA is TGCGCCAGCAGCCAAGAAGGACAGGGTAATGAAAAACTGTTTTTT.

This chain links TRBV7-9 with TRBJ2-2; TRBD1 is a possible D gene (7 bases). Trimming shortened V by 7 bases and J by 13 bases, and 22 bases separated the two germline ends. Germline lookup yields CDR1 SEHNR and CDR2 FQNEAQ (reference sequence). This CDR3 has 14 amino acids. CDR3 amino acids: CASIDAGGSVALFF. In DNA form, the CDR3 reads TGTGCCAGCATCGACGCAGGGGGGTCGGTTGCGCTGTTTTTT. Based on the CDR3 plus reference TRBV7-9 and TRBJ2-2, the full variable domain is DTGVSQNPRHKITKRGQNVTFRCDPISEHNRLYWYRQTLGQGPEFLTYFQNEAQLEKSRLLSDRFSAERPKGSFSTLEIQRTEQGDSAMYLCASIDAGGSVALFFGEGSRLTVL.

The chain couples TRBV29-1 to TRBJ2-7; D call uncertain. The CDR3 has 14 amino acids. Germline CDR1 SQVTM, CDR2 ANQGSEA. Deletions cut 4 bases from V and 2 bases from J, with 15 bases between. CDR3 nucleotides: TGCAGCGTTGGCCGTTCCACGTCCACCTACGAGCAGTACTTC. Translation: CSVGRSTSTYEQYF.

This clone occurred once. J is TRBJ2-1 and V is TRBV29-1, with D perhaps matching TRBD2 (6 bases). Trimming shortened V by 6 bases and J by 3 bases, and 15 bases separated the two germline ends. Per the germline V gene, CDR1 is SQVTM and CDR2 is ANQGSEA. The CDR3 loop spans 14 amino acids. CDR3 protein: CSVGSGKYYNEQFF. The CDR3 DNA sequence: TGCAGCGTCGGGAGCGGCAAATACTACAATGAGCAGTTCTTC.

The chain combines TRBV11-2 with TRBJ2-1, with 11 bases aligning to TRBD2. CDR3 length: 17 residues. Per the germline V gene, CDR1 is SGHAT and CDR2 is FQNNGV. The V segment lost 1 base and the J segment 6 bases; nucleotides outside the gene matches: 8. The CDR3 coding sequence is TGTGCCAGCAGCTTAGTGGCACTAGCGGGAGCCGCCAATGAGCAGTTCTTC. It is translated as CASSLVALAGAANEQFF.

The rearrangement uses TRBV7-6 and TRBJ1-1; D possibly corresponds to TRBD1 (6 bases). Looked up from germline, CDR1 is SGHVS and CDR2 is FNYEAQ. This CDR3 is built from 13 residues. Trimming stripped 5 bases from V and 5 bases from J, with 12 bases between. This chain's CDR3 is CASSPAGETEAFF. CDR3 in DNA: TGTGCCAGCAGCCCCGCAGGGGAAACTGAAGCTTTCTTT.

This clone has only one observation. The rearrangement uses TRBV5-8 and TRBJ1-1, with 7 bases that match TRBD1. The CDR3 spans 15 residues. V shed 2 bases, J shed 3 bases, and the junction held 7 bases outside the gene matches. From germline, CDR1 is SGHTS and CDR2 YDEGEE. DNA for the CDR3: TGTGCCAGCAGCTTCGATCCAGGGGGGGACACTGAAGCTTTCTTT. Protein: CASSFDPGGDTEAFF.

The chain has TRBV13 and TRBJ1-5; a possible D gene is TRBD1 (5 bases). The CDR3 extends over 14 amino acids. CDR1 is PRHDT, CDR2 FYEKMQ, per germline (reference sequence). The ends were cut back, 4 bases at V and 7 bases at J, with 14 bases in the middle. The CDR3 DNA reads TGTGCCAGCAGCTCCGGAACAGGTCCCCAGCCCCAGCATTTT. Its translation is CASSSGTGPQPQHF.

V is TRBV4-2 and J is TRBJ2-4; 10 bases match TRBD2. The CDR3 spans 15 residues. Germline V gene data show CDR1 as LGHNA and CDR2 as YNFKEQ. J gave up 7 bases and V 4 bases, and 7 bases lay outside the gene matches. In DNA form, the CDR3 reads TGTGCCAGCAGCCCGCTAGCGGGAGTGGGTAACATTCAGTACTTC. This gives the protein CASSPLAGVGNIQYF.